This TCR beta chain was sequenced during a study of T cell clonotyping in hematopoietic cell transplantation. Study-level findings and limits: Cells were unsorted, so CD4 and CD8 contributions were not separated. Pathologically expanded recipient clonotypes increased progressively from day 30 to day 180 as diversity fell. Broader posttransplant TCR repertoire diversity was predicted by graft donor and pretransplant recipient Inverse Simpson Index values.

Samples: about 28 days before transplant, then days 30, 100 and 180 after. V dropped 5 bases and J dropped 7; count of bases not matched to a gene: 3. The germline CDR1 and CDR2 sequences are SGHAT and FQNNGV. The CDR3 consists of 12 residues. Comment on this clone: The antigen is undetermined.

Profiling relied on immunoSEQ multiplex PCR, and the TCRdb table lists in-frame clones only, not all of them. The table has under 7,000 clones, roughly 90% seen once. V is TRBV11-2 and J is TRBJ2-7; 9 nucleotides align to TRBD2. The source material was peripheral blood mononuclear cells, sampled 100 days after allogeneic stem cell transplant. This clonotype was obtained from a female patient aged 50-65 years who had an allogeneic stem cell transplant from an unrelated donor, so T cells may come from the graft donor. Some clones in this sample may be carry-over from other donors' samples. The CDR3 sequence: CASSRLAGEQYF. The CDR3 DNA follows: TGTGCCAGCAGCCGTCTAGCGGGAGAGCAGTACTTC. The entire variable domain, with the rest obtained from reference TRBV11-2 and TRBJ2-7, is as follows: EAGVAQSPRYKIIEKRQSVAFWCNPISGHATLYWYQQILGQGPKLLIQFQNNGVVDDSQLPKDRFSAERLKGVDSTLKIQPAKLEDSAVYLCASSRLAGEQYFGPGTRLTVT.